This note documents a single T cell receptor beta chain sequence. Its target is unknown. TCRdb independently ran MiXCR on the multiplex PCR reads; one entry per CDR3 protein. This table has about 140,000 distinct CDR3 sequences, 32% appearing once. The sample originates from a study of breast tumors, draining lymph nodes, adjacent tissues. The study, taken as a whole, reports: Tumor repertoires ranked between lymph nodes and nontumor tissue in diversity, with V and J gene preferences. Data fit most tumor T cells coming from lymph node, expanding in tumor. Luminal-like breast cancer showed significantly higher tumor–nontumor repertoire similarity than basal-like. That most tumor T cells come from lymph nodes remained unproven.

Axillary draining lymph nodes of breast cancer patients supplied the node samples. The germline gives CDR1 SGHAT, CDR2 FQNNGV. The CDR3 extends over 15 amino acids. The V and J ends lost 5 bases and 4 bases respectively, with 18 bases between them. The V call is TRBV11-2, the J call TRBJ2-7; perhaps D is TRBD1 or TRBD2 (6 bases each). The receptor's source is a female donor with breast cancer. Some clones in this sample may be carry-over from other donors' samples. Sequenced sample: axillary lymph node tissue. CDR3 DNA sequence: TGTGCCAGCAGCAAAGGGACACCAGGAGGGTACGAGCAGTACTTC. It is translated as CASSKGTPGGYEQYF.